The clone carrying this TCR beta chain was recorded many times. Its antigen is still unknown. This sample stems from a study of T cells in Graves' hyperthyroidism and ophthalmopathy. At the level of the study: The initial diagnosis was the point when peripheral blood was collected, ahead of any treatment. Study-level results: Most clonotypes that expanded in the thyroid above 0.001 also showed up in blood.

Researchers defined stable Graves' hyperthyroidism as no ophthalmopathy progression within 18 months. TCR beta CDR3 region amplification was performed from RNA transcripts. HTBI primers were the set used in a first-round RT-PCR of the TCR CDR3. TCRdb independently ran MiXCR on the multiplex PCR reads; one entry per CDR3 protein. The sample holds 550,000 to 600,000 distinct CDR3 sequences, 16% seen once. Sequenced input: blood. The clonotype originates from a woman between 18 and 30 years old with Graves' hyperthyroidism.

This chain's CDR3 is CASSLGGPGQATDTQYF. DNA for the CDR3: TGTGCCAGCAGCTTAGGGGGACCGGGACAGGCCACAGATACGCAGTATTTT. V is TRBV7-9 and J is TRBJ2-3, with 8 bases identical to TRBD1. Unmatched junction bases numbered 8, after V lost 1 base and J lost 2 bases. Per germline, CDR1 SEHNR and CDR2 FQNEAQ (reference sequence). CDR3 length: 17 amino acids.